The clone carrying this T cell receptor (beta chain) was detected only a few times. What it binds is unknown. The sample is drawn from a study of beta chain features in type 1 diabetes. The CDR3 extends over 13 amino acids. J was trimmed by 8 bases and V by 10 bases; bases with no gene match: 11. Looked up from germline, CDR1 is MNHEY and CDR2 is SVGAGI. Isolated RNA was reverse transcribed in full, so expressed TCRB transcripts were sequenced. Samples of naive, central memory and regulatory T cells yielded a mean of around 3.4 million reads. Clones were read by immunoSEQ multiplex PCR, and TCRdb kept only the in-frame ones, dropping some. The data contain fewer than 300,000 clones, about a fifth of them singletons. Study-wide points: The analysis here could not establish whether HLA type shapes TCRB rearrangement. When Type 1 diabetes patients were examined, their TCRB CDR3s proved moderately but significantly shorter in all four CD4+ subsets. Patients' naive, central memory and regulatory TCRB repertoires appeared more alike than those of healthy donors.

V and J are TRBV6-5 and TRBJ1-2, with 9 bases matching TRBD1. The sequence came from a woman aged 40 to 50 with type 1 diabetes. Sequencing used naive CD4+ T cells from blood. The CDR3 spells CATQQGAISGYTF. The CDR3 DNA reads as TGTGCCACCCAACAGGGGGCGATTTCCGGCTACACCTTC.